Each of the 29 T cell receptor beta chains below was sequenced from the same sample in a study of blood T cells in healthy people across ages. Together with a sample-barcoded 5' primer, a J-beta primer mix was included in a second PCR lasting about 7 to 11 cycles. TCRdb called the 5' RACE reads again in MiXCR, with one record for every CDR3 protein. The top ten hold around 0.7% of the sample, which has over a million distinct CDR3 sequences, 20% to 25% seen once. Separately, the same data were catalogued under a study of T cells of mothers and their children.

Sequencing was performed on blood. The source is a girl aged 2-10 years in good health.

The chain employs TRBV10-3 and TRBJ2-3; D remains unclear. CDR3 size: 12 residues. Germline CDR1 ENHRY, CDR2 SYGVKD. V gave up 10 bases and J gave up 4 bases, with 12 bases separating them. The CDR3 loop is CANGDGADTQYF. In nucleotides, the CDR3 is TGTGCCAACGGTGATGGGGCAGATACGCAGTATTTT.

Only a few counts were recorded for this clonotype. The chain joins TRBV12-3 or TRBV12-4 to TRBJ1-2, with D perhaps TRBD1 (5 bases). This CDR3 is built from 14 residues. The V end lost 5 bases, the J end lost 8 bases, and 18 bases lay between the germline ends. The CDR3 region is CASSHDPGGTGYTF. Written as DNA, the CDR3 is TGTGCCAGCAGTCATGATCCGGGGGGGACGGGCTACACCTTC.

CDR3 in DNA: TGTGCCAGCAGCTTACGAGGGAAACGGGGCACAGATACGCAGTATTTT. Translated: CASSLRGKRGTDTQYF. The chain is built from TRBV7-9 and TRBJ2-3, with D possibly matching TRBD2 (5 bases). Trimming removed 2 bases from V and 1 base from J, with 13 bases in between. Per the germline V gene, CDR1 is SEHNR and CDR2 is FQNEAQ (reference sequence). There are 16 residues in the CDR3.

This clonotype was counted a few times. The chain is built from TRBV6-6 and TRBJ1-1, with D maybe TRBD1 (5 bases). Germline V gene sequence: CDR1 MNHNY, CDR2 SVGAGI (reference sequence). The V end was cut by 4 bases, the J end by 11 bases, with 8 bases between. CDR3 length: 10 residues. CDR3 loop: CASSSYRAFF. The CDR3 DNA follows: TGTGCCAGCAGTTCCTACAGGGCTTTCTTT.

The table lists this clonotype with a few counts. This chain links TRBV7-9 with TRBJ1-1; D is unclear. The CDR3 runs to 15 residues. Trimming removed 1 base at V and 0 bases at J, with 9 bases between. Germline CDR1 reads SEHNR; CDR2 reads FQNEAQ (reference sequence). CDR3 protein: CASSLVAGLNTEAFF. In DNA, the CDR3 is TGTGCCAGCAGCTTAGTGGCCGGTCTGAACACTGAAGCTTTCTTT.

This chain links TRBV7-2 with TRBJ2-5; D gene ambiguous. The CDR3 is made up of 13 amino acids. Germline V gives CDR1 SGHTA, CDR2 FQGNSA. V lost 5 bases and J 4 bases, leaving 11 bases between the germline ends. This CDR3 is CASSGRRTETQYF. CDR3 nucleotide sequence: TGTGCCAGCAGCGGCCGTCGGACAGAGACCCAGTACTTC. The full variable domain, with the rest looked up from reference TRBV7-2 and TRBJ2-5, is GAGVSQSPSNKVTEKGKDVELRCDPISGHTALYWYRQSLGQGLEFLIYFQGNSAPDKSGLPSDRFSAERTGGSVSTLTIQRTQQEDSAVYLCASSGRRTETQYFGPGTRLLVL.

CDR3 amino acids: CSAWAASGHTDTQYF. The CDR3 DNA sequence: TGCAGTGCTTGGGCGGCGAGCGGGCACACAGATACGCAGTATTTT. This rearrangement joins TRBV20-1 to TRBJ2-3, with a weak D call TRBD2 (6 bases). This CDR3 spans 15 amino acids. Trimming took off 5 bases at V and 2 bases at J, with 17 bases between the two ends. Germline-derived CDR1 and CDR2 are DFQATT and SNEGSKA (reference sequence).

The rearrangement joins TRBV7-2 to TRBJ2-1; 7 bases line up with TRBD2. V dropped 5 bases and J dropped 10; count of bases not matched to a gene: 8. The CDR3 is made up of 13 amino acids. Germline V CDR1 and CDR2: SGHTA, FQGNSA. CDR3 DNA: TGTGCCAGCAGCGGGACTACTATTGGAGAGCAGTTCTTC. Translation: CASSGTTIGEQFF.

There are a few counts of this clonotype. V usage is TRBV3-1 and J usage is TRBJ2-5; 7 bases line up with TRBD2. The end of the DNA is better explained by TRBJ2-1, so the J call may be wrong. The CDR3 totals 14 residues. Looked up from germline, CDR1 is LGHDT and CDR2 is YNNKEL (reference sequence). In DNA, the CDR3 is TGTGCCAGCACCTTGGGCGCGGGAGCAGGGGAGCAGTTCTTC. Translating it yields CASTLGAGAGEQFF.

V gene TRBV5-1 combines with J gene TRBJ2-3, with D possibly being TRBD2 (6 bases). V shed 1 base and J shed 2 bases, with 17 bases lying between them. The CDR3 has 17 amino acids. CDR1 and CDR2 (germline): SGHRS, YFSETQ. The CDR3 DNA is TGCGCCAGCAGCTTGCGTAGGCTATCGGGAGACACAGATACGCAGTATTTT. It yields the protein CASSLRRLSGDTDTQYF. The full variable domain, with the rest looked up from reference TRBV5-1 and TRBJ2-3, is KAGVTQTPRYLIKTRGQQVTLSCSPISGHRSVSWYQQTPGQGLQFLFEYFSETQRNKGNFPGRFSGRQFSNSRSEMNVSTLELGDSALYLCASSLRRLSGDTDTQYFGPGTRLTVL.

This sequence joins TRBV29-1 and TRBJ2-5; D is ambiguous. The V gene lost 4 bases and the J gene lost 7 bases, with 7 bases spanning the gap. Germline lookup yields CDR1 SQVTM and CDR2 ANQGSEA. This CDR3 spans 10 amino acids. CDR3 bases: TGCAGCGTTGGAGAGGTGACCCAGTACTTC. Its translation is CSVGEVTQYF.

This clonotype was counted only a few times. DNA of the CDR3: TGCGCCAGCGGGGGGCAGGCGAGGACAGATACGCAGTATTTT. It encodes CASGGQARTDTQYF. J is TRBJ2-3 and V is TRBV4-1; D may match TRBD1 or TRBD2 (6 bases each). The CDR3 consists of 14 residues. The V gene's germline CDR1 is MGHRA and CDR2 YSYEKL. V was trimmed by 8 bases and J by 3 bases, leaving 15 bases between them.

This clonotype has only a few counts. The DNA of the CDR3 is TGTGCCAGCAGGTTATTAGCGGGAGAGCCCAATGAGCAGTTCTTC. This encodes CASRLLAGEPNEQFF. The chain couples TRBV7-3 to TRBJ2-1; TRBD2 matches at 9 bases. From germline, CDR1 is SGHTA and CDR2 FQGTGA. With 6 bases clipped from V and 6 bases from J, the junction kept 9 bases outside the gene matches. This CDR3 has 15 residues. Drawing the rest from reference TRBV7-3 and TRBJ2-1, the complete variable domain is GAGVSQTPSNKVTEKGKYVELRCDPISGHTALYWYRQSLGQGPEFLIYFQGTGAADDSGLPNDRFFAVRPEGSVSTLKIQRTERGDSAVYLCASRLLAGEPNEQFFGPGTRLTVL.

CDR3 sequence reads: CATTGSGANVLTF. CDR3 DNA: TGTGCCACCACAGGCTCTGGGGCCAACGTCCTGACTTTC. This chain connects TRBV6-5 to TRBJ2-6; weak D call: TRBD1 (5 bases). From germline, CDR1 is MNHEY and CDR2 SVGAGI. This CDR3 has 13 amino acids. Trimming took 10 bases from V and 0 from J, leaving 7 bases between them.

J is TRBJ1-3 and V is TRBV20-1; D uncertain. Trimming shortened V by 7 bases and J by 2 bases, and 18 bases separated the two germline ends. Germline CDR1 is DFQATT and CDR2 is SNEGSKA (reference sequence). This CDR3 is built from 15 residues. The CDR3 nucleotides read TGCAGTGGAATTCGGGCACCTGGGGCTGGAAACACCATATATTTT. Encoded protein: CSGIRAPGAGNTIYF.

The chain uses TRBV7-3 and TRBJ2-1; tentative D call: TRBD2 (6 bases). V was cut by 5 bases and J by 9 bases, with 23 bases left in between. Germline CDR1 reads SGHTA; CDR2 reads FQGTGA. This CDR3 comprises 16 residues. This chain's CDR3 is CASSPLGGLQAGEQFF. In DNA form, the CDR3 reads TGTGCCAGCAGCCCCCTCGGGGGACTGCAAGCGGGTGAGCAGTTCTTC.

The chain has TRBV7-9 and TRBJ1-1, with 8 bases lining up with TRBD1. Germline loops: CDR1 SEHNR, CDR2 FQNEAQ (reference sequence). Trimming removed 8 bases from V and 3 bases from J; junction bases left unmatched: 8. The CDR3 extends over 14 amino acids. The CDR3 loop reads CASLDRVKDTEAFF. For the CDR3, the DNA is TGTGCCAGCTTGGACAGGGTGAAGGACACTGAAGCTTTCTTT.

V usage is TRBV3-1 and J usage is TRBJ2-5; unclear D gene. V was pared by 0 bases and J by 10 bases, with 9 bases between. CDR1 LGHDT and CDR2 YNNKEL come from the germline V gene (reference sequence). The CDR3 is 12 amino acids. CDR3: CASSQDSRLQYF. For the CDR3, the DNA is TGTGCCAGCAGCCAAGACAGTCGGCTCCAGTACTTC.

This clonotype was counted a few times. This rearrangement joins TRBV29-1 to TRBJ2-7; TRBD1 or TRBD2 may be the D gene (6 bases each). CDR3 length equals 15 residues. Per germline, CDR1 SQVTM and CDR2 ANQGSEA. Trimming took 6 bases from V and 7 from J, leaving 25 bases between them. The CDR3 region is CSVGHRDSAWLEQYF. The CDR3 region has the DNA TGCAGCGTGGGACACCGGGACTCCGCGTGGTTGGAGCAGTACTTC.

In its sample, this clonotype was seen a few times. The chain uses TRBV5-1 and TRBJ1-1; D call uncertain. Trimming left V 5 bases short and J 3 bases short, with 11 bases between. The CDR3 consists of 13 residues. Germline CDR1 SGHRS, CDR2 YFSETQ. The CDR3 sequence is CASRSLHDTEAFF. In nucleotides, the CDR3 is TGCGCCAGCAGGTCTCTGCATGACACTGAAGCTTTCTTT.

The chain is built from TRBV7-9 and TRBJ2-5; 8 positions agree with TRBD2. The J call could be wrong; TRBJ2-7 is a better fit for the DNA end. The CDR3 length is 14 residues. Germline CDR1 SEHNR, CDR2 FQNEAQ (reference sequence). The CDR3: CASSTGTSVYEQYF. Here the CDR3 DNA reads TGTGCCAGCAGTACCGGGACTAGTGTCTACGAGCAGTACTTC.

Only a few counts were recorded for this clonotype. The chain carries TRBV4-1 and TRBJ2-3; D not resolved. CDR1 is MGHRA and CDR2 is YSYEKL in the germline V gene. V gave up 0 bases and J gave up 5 bases, with 9 bases separating them. CDR3 length equals 14 residues. CDR3 region: CASSQESWRDTQYF. As DNA, the CDR3 is TGCGCCAGCAGCCAAGAAAGTTGGCGAGATACGCAGTATTTT.

Comment on this clonotype: A read error is possible here, since a much larger clone lies one base away. V gene TRBV4-2 combines with J gene TRBJ1-4; no reliable D call. Germline V gene sequence: CDR1 LGHNA, CDR2 YNFKEQ. The CDR3 extends over 12 amino acids. In nucleotides, the CDR3 is TGTGCCAGCAGCCTCCTTGGGGAAAAACTGCTTTTT. Its protein product is CASSLLGEKLLF.

This sequence joins TRBV9 and TRBJ2-5; unclear D gene. The germline V gene encodes CDR1 SGDLS and CDR2 YYNGEE. The CDR3 has 15 residues. Trimming took off 0 bases at V and 4 bases at J, with 13 bases between the two ends. The CDR3 reads CASSVGEWRRETQYF. The CDR3 DNA reads TGTGCCAGCAGCGTAGGAGAATGGCGACGAGAGACCCAGTACTTC.

The chain recombines TRBV6-1 with TRBJ1-1, with no clear D. This CDR3 region has 13 residues. V was clipped by 6 bases and J by 4 bases, with 12 bases between them. Germline CDR1 reads MNHNS; CDR2 reads SASEGT. The CDR3 sequence is CASSRESGTEAFF. CDR3 sequence (DNA): TGTGCCAGCAGCCGCGAGTCGGGCACTGAAGCTTTCTTT.

This sequence joins TRBV20-1 and TRBJ2-2, with D possibly matching TRBD1 (5 bases). CDR3 length equals 13 residues. CDR1 and CDR2 from the germline V gene are DFQATT and SNEGSKA (reference sequence). V was clipped by 6 bases and J by 4 bases, with 12 bases between them. CDR3 in amino acids: CSAKSGPTGELFF. Written as DNA, the CDR3 is TGCAGTGCCAAGTCAGGGCCCACCGGGGAGCTGTTTTTT.

The sample holds a few counts of this clonotype. The V call is TRBV12-3 or TRBV12-4, the J call TRBJ1-5; 7 bases align to TRBD1. V dropped 8 bases and J dropped 6; count of bases not matched to a gene: 4. The CDR3 extends over 12 amino acids. The CDR3 DNA reads TGTGCCAGCCGGACAGGTCGTCAGCCCCAGCATTTT. Translation gives CASRTGRQPQHF.

This clonotype has more than one count but fewer than ten. CDR3 bases: TGTGCCAGCAGCTTAGATGGTGAGGGAGGTGGCTACACCTTC. Amino acids: CASSLDGEGGGYTF. This sequence joins TRBV7-9 and TRBJ1-2; the D is unclear. Germline assignment: CDR1 SEHNR and CDR2 FQNEAQ (reference sequence). Trimming took 1 base from V and 7 from J, leaving 13 bases between them. CDR3 size: 14 residues.

The chain uses TRBV4-3 and TRBJ1-4; D is unclear. V was shortened by 3 bases and J by 4 bases, with 12 bases between the two germline ends. The CDR3 totals 15 residues. Germline values: CDR1 LGHNA, CDR2 YSLEER. For the CDR3, the DNA is TGCGCCAGCAGCCAGCGTCAAGGCGATAATGAAAAACTGTTTTTT. This translates into CASSQRQGDNEKLFF.